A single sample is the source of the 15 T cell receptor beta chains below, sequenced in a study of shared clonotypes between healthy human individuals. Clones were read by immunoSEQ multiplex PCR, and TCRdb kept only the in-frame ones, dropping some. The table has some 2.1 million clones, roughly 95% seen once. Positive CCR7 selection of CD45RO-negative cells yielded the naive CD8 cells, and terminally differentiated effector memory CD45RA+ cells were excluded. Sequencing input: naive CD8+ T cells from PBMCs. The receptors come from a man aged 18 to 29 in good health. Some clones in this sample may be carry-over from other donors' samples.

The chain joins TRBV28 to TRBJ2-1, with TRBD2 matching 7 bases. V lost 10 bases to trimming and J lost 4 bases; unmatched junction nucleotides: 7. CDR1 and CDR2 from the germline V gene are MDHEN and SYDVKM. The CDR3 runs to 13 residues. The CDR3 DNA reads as TGTGCCATCAGGAGCGGGATATACAATGAGCAGTTCTTC. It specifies CAIRSGIYNEQFF.

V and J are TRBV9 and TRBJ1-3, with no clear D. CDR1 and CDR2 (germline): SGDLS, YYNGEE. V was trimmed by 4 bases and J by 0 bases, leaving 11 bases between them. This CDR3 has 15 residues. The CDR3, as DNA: TGTGCCAGCAGCCAGGACGGTCTCTCTGGAAACACCATATATTTT. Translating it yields CASSQDGLSGNTIYF.

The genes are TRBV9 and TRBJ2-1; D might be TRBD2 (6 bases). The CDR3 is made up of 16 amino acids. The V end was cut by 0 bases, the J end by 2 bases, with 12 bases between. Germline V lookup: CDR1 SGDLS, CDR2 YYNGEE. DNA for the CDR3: TGTGCCAGCAGCGTAGGCTCCGCGGGAACCTACAATGAGCAGTTCTTC. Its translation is CASSVGSAGTYNEQFF. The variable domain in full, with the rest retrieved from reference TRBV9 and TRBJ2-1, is DSGVTQTPKHLITATGQRVTLRCSPRSGDLSVYWYQQSLDQGLQFLIQYYNGEERAKGNILERFSAQQFPDLHSELNLSSLELGDSALYFCASSVGSAGTYNEQFFGPGTRLTVL.

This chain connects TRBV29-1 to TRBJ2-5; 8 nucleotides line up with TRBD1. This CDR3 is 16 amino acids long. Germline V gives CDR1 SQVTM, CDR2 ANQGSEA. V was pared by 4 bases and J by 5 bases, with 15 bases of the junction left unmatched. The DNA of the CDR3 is TGCAGCGTTGGGGGACAGGTCGGGGAATCGTTCGAGACCCAGTACTTC. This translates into CSVGGQVGESFETQYF.

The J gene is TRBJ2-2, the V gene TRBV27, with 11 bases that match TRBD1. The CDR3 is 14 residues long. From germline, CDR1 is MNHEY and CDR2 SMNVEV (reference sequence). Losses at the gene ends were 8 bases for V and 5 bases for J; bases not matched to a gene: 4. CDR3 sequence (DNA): TGTGCCAGCGGACAGGGGGCGGGAACCGGGGAGCTGTTTTTT. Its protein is CASGQGAGTGELFF.

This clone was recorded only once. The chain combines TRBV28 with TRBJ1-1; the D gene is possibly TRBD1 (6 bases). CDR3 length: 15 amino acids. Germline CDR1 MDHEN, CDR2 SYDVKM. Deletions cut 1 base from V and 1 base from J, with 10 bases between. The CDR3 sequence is CASSLLGGRNTEAFF. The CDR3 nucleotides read TGTGCCAGCAGTTTATTGGGGGGCCGGAACACTGAAGCTTTCTTT. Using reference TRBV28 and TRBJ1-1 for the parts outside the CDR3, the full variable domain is DVKVTQSSRYLVKRTGEKVFLECVQDMDHENMFWYRQDPGLGLRLIYFSYDVKMKEKGDIPEGYSVSREKKERFSLILESASTNQTSMYLCASSLLGGRNTEAFFGQGTRLTVV.

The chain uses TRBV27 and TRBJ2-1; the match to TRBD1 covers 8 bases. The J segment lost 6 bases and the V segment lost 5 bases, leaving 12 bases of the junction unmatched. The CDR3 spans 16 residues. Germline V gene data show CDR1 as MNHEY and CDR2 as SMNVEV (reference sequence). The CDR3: CASSASTGEISNEQFF. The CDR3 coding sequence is TGTGCCAGCAGTGCCTCGACAGGGGAAATTAGCAATGAGCAGTTCTTC.

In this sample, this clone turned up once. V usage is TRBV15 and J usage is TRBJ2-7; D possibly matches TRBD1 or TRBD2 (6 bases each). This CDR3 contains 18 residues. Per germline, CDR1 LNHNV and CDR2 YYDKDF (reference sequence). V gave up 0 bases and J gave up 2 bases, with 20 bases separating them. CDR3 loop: CATSREGGPTDRPYEQYF. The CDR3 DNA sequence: TGTGCCACCAGCAGAGAGGGGGGCCCCACGGACCGTCCCTACGAGCAGTACTTC.

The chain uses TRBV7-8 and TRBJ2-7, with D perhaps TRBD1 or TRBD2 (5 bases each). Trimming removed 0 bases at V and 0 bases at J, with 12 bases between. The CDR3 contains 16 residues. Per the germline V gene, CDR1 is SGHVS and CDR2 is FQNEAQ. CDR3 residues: CASSLALGEISYEQYF. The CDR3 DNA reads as TGTGCCAGCAGCTTAGCTCTGGGGGAGATCTCCTACGAGCAGTACTTC. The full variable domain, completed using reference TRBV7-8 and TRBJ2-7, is GAGVSQSPRYKVAKRGQDVALRCDPISGHVSLFWYQQALGQGPEFLTYFQNEAQLDKSGLPSDRFFAERPEGSVSTLKIQRTQQEDSAVYLCASSLALGEISYEQYFGPGTRLTVT.

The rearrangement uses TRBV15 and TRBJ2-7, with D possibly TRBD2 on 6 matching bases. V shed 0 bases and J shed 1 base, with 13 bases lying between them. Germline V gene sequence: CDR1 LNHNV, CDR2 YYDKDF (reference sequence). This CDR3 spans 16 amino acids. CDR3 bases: TGTGCCACCAGCAGAGATCAGGAGCGGGCTTCCTACGAGCAGTACTTC. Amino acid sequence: CATSRDQERASYEQYF.

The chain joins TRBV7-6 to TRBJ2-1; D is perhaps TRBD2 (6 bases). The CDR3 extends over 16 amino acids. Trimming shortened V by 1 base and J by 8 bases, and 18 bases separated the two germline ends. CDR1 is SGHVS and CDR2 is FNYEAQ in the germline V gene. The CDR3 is CASSLGVDSGRYEQFF. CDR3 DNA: TGTGCCAGCAGCTTAGGGGTGGACTCGGGGAGGTATGAGCAGTTCTTC.

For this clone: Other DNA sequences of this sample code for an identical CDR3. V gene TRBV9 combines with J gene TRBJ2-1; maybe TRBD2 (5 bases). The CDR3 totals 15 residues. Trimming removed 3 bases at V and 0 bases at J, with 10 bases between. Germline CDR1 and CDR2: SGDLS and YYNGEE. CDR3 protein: CASSASGTSYNEQFF. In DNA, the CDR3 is TGTGCCAGCAGCGCCAGCGGAACCTCCTACAATGAGCAGTTCTTC.

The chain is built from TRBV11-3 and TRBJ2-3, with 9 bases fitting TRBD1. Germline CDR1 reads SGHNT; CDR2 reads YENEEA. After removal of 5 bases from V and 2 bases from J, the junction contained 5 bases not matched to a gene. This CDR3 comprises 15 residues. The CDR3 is CASSEDRGTTDTQYF. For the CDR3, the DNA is TGTGCCAGCAGCGAAGACAGGGGGACCACAGATACGCAGTATTTT.

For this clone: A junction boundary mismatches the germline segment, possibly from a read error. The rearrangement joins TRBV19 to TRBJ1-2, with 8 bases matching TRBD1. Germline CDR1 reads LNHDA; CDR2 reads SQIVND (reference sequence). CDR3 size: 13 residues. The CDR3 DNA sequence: TGTGCCAGTAGTATTGGGCGGTGGACAGGGAACTTCTTC. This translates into CASSIGRWTGNFF.

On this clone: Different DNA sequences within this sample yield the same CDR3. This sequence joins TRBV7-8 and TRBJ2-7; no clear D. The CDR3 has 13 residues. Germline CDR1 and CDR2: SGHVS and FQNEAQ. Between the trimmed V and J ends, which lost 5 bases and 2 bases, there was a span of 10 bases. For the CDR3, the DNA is TGTGCCAGCAGCCCCGGTTTAACCTACGAGCAGTACTTC. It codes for CASSPGLTYEQYF.